Following are 16 T cell receptor beta chains from one sample sequenced in a study of cytomegalovirus exposure and HLA in healthy donors. The PCR made use of 60 Vbeta and 13 Jbeta primers. Method: immunoSEQ multiplex PCR; TCRdb's copy keeps in-frame clones and lacks some. This sample's table has tens of thousands of clones. Sequencing used PBMCs. Receptor source: a woman in her 40s in good health and CMV-seropositive.

CDR3 sequence: CASSTSGGPGGYTF. CDR3 DNA: TGTGCCAGCAGCACATCAGGAGGGCCGGGAGGCTACACCTTC. The chain links TRBV7-9 to TRBJ1-2; D not certain. V lost 5 bases, J lost 8 bases, and 18 bases lay in between. The CDR3 is made up of 14 amino acids. The V gene's germline CDR1 is SEHNR and CDR2 FQNEAQ (reference sequence).

The chain combines TRBV7-8 with TRBJ2-1; D is possibly TRBD2 (6 bases). The germline gives CDR1 SGHVS, CDR2 FQNEAQ. V lost 4 bases to trimming and J lost 6 bases, with 7 bases between them. The CDR3 is made up of 12 amino acids. The CDR3 loop reads CASSSGLNEQFF. For the CDR3, the DNA is TGTGCCAGCAGCTCGGGACTCAATGAGCAGTTCTTC.

A remark on this clone: The CDR3 carries no conserved terminal phenylalanine or tryptophan, so it likely arises from a read error. It is unclear where the CDR3 begins or ends on the DNA, so no DNA is shown, and the CDR3 is as TCRdb lists it. The chain links TRBV2 to TRBJ1-1. The length of the CDR3 is 11 amino acids, counting both ends. Germline V gene lookup returns CDR1 SNHLY and CDR2 FYNNEI. The CDR3 protein is CASSPWGEPSV.

The gene calls are TRBV7-6 and TRBJ2-1; 9 bases are a match to TRBD2. The CDR3 sequence is 17 residues long. The trim removed 5 bases at V and 9 bases at J, leaving 17 bases unmatched. Germline V CDR1 and CDR2: SGHVS, FNYEAQ. The DNA of the CDR3 is TGTGCCAGCAGCCGGATTTCGAGTGGCGGGAGGGCCGGTGAGCAGTTCTTC. Amino acids: CASSRISSGGRAGEQFF.

The rearrangement uses TRBV14 and TRBJ2-1, with a tentative D call TRBD2 (5 bases). Trimming left V 0 bases short and J 1 base short, with 10 bases between. Germline-derived CDR1 and CDR2 are SGHDN and FVKESK. The CDR3 is 16 amino acids. CDR3 in amino acids: CASSQDQTGSYNEQFF. CDR3 nucleotides: TGTGCCAGCAGCCAAGACCAAACGGGATCCTACAATGAGCAGTTCTTC.

The rearrangement links TRBV18 to TRBJ1-2, with D perhaps matching TRBD1 (6 bases). The CDR3 covers 13 residues. The ends were cut back, 3 bases at V and 8 bases at J, with 13 bases in the middle. Germline V gene lookup returns CDR1 KGHSH and CDR2 LQKENI. The CDR3 loop is CASSPAGDQGYTF. CDR3 coding DNA: TGTGCCAGCTCACCCGCAGGGGATCAAGGCTACACCTTC.

The rearrangement joins TRBV27 to TRBJ1-2; TRBD1 matches 9 bases. The CDR3 spans 13 residues. After removal of 9 bases from V and 4 bases from J, the junction contained 6 bases not matched to a gene. The germline V gene has CDR1 MNHEY and CDR2 SMNVEV (reference sequence). The CDR3 spells CASQPDRGYGYTF. The CDR3 DNA is TGTGCCAGTCAACCGGACAGGGGCTATGGCTACACCTTC.

The chain links TRBV30 to TRBJ1-2; D remains unclear. V was shortened by 1 base and J by 4 bases, with 13 bases between the two germline ends. The germline CDR1 and CDR2 sequences are GTSNPN and SVGIG (reference sequence). The CDR3 sequence is 14 residues long. In nucleotides, the CDR3 is TGTGCCTGGAGTGATGGACGGGATCTCTATGGCTACACCTTC. The encoded protein is CAWSDGRDLYGYTF.

V gene TRBV13 combines with J gene TRBJ1-1; no firm D call. V shed 8 bases and J shed 3 bases, with 13 bases lying between them. Per germline, CDR1 PRHDT and CDR2 FYEKMQ (reference sequence). This CDR3 comprises 13 residues. CDR3 DNA sequence: TGTGCCAGCTTACAGTCACCCGACACTGAAGCTTTCTTT. Protein sequence: CASLQSPDTEAFF.

V and J are TRBV4-1 and TRBJ1-2; 7 nucleotides match TRBD1. CDR1 MGHRA and CDR2 YSYEKL come from the germline V gene. V shed 1 base, J shed 8 bases, and the junction held 10 bases outside the gene matches. The CDR3 loop spans 15 amino acids. This CDR3 reads CASSQAAGRGVGYTF. The CDR3, as DNA: TGCGCCAGCAGCCAAGCGGCTGGCAGGGGGGTCGGCTACACCTTC.

The chain couples TRBV19 to TRBJ2-7; perhaps TRBD2 as D (6 bases). The CDR3 has 15 residues. Trimming took off 1 base at V and 2 bases at J, with 12 bases between the two ends. The V gene's germline CDR1 is LNHDA and CDR2 SQIVND (reference sequence). CDR3 in DNA: TGTGCCAGTAGTATAGCCCGGGGGAGGACCTACGAGCAGTACTTC. Its protein product is CASSIARGRTYEQYF.

The V call is TRBV5-1, the J call TRBJ2-1, with TRBD2 identical over 9 bases. V lost 4 bases and J lost 0; bases outside the gene matches: 2. This CDR3 comprises 15 residues. The germline CDR1 and CDR2 sequences are SGHRS and YFSETQ. CDR3 coding DNA: TGCGCCAGCAGCGAGGGACTAGCCTCCTACAATGAGCAGTTCTTC. Protein: CASSEGLASYNEQFF.

This sequence joins TRBV28 and TRBJ1-2; 8 positions match TRBD1. From germline, CDR1 is MDHEN and CDR2 SYDVKM. The CDR3 has 16 amino acids. V shed 4 bases and J 4 bases; nucleotides not matched to a gene: 11. The CDR3 DNA reads TGTGCCAGCAGTTCCTCGGGGCAGGGGGCCGGCTATGGCTACACCTTC. This codes for CASSSSGQGAGYGYTF.

V gene TRBV5-1 combines with J gene TRBJ1-1, with TRBD1 identical over 9 bases. The CDR3 contains 16 residues. In germline, CDR1 is SGHRS, CDR2 YFSETQ. The V segment lost 1 base and the J segment 5 bases; nucleotides outside the gene matches: 9. The CDR3 bases are TGCGCCAGCAGCTTGAGGGGACAGGGTGGAAGAACTGAAGCTTTCTTT. It specifies CASSLRGQGGRTEAFF. Variable domain in full (rest from reference TRBV5-1 and TRBJ1-1): KAGVTQTPRYLIKTRGQQVTLSCSPISGHRSVSWYQQTPGQGLQFLFEYFSETQRNKGNFPGRFSGRQFSNSRSEMNVSTLELGDSALYLCASSLRGQGGRTEAFFGQGTRLTVV.

The genes are TRBV6-4 and TRBJ2-1; 12 nucleotides agree with TRBD2. V shed 0 bases, J shed 6 bases, and the junction held 0 bases outside the gene matches. Germline values: CDR1 MRHNA, CDR2 SNTAGT. There are 15 residues in the CDR3. CDR3 amino acids: CASSDSTSGSNEQFF. In nucleotides, the CDR3 is TGTGCCAGCAGTGACTCGACTAGCGGGAGCAATGAGCAGTTCTTC.

This sequence joins TRBV19 and TRBJ1-3; D uncertain. V was trimmed by 7 bases and J by 0 bases, leaving 7 bases between them. CDR1 and CDR2 from the germline V gene are LNHDA and SQIVND (reference sequence). The CDR3 runs to 13 residues. The CDR3 region has the DNA TGTGCCAGTACGGTCTACTCTGGAAACACCATATATTTT. Translated, it gives CASTVYSGNTIYF.